A single sample is the source of the 11 T cell receptor beta chains below, sequenced in a study of human T cells and chemical hapten exposure. Total RNA was isolated from unfractionated whole blood. Using its own MiXCR run on the 5' RACE reads, TCRdb lists one record per CDR3 protein. The table lists tens of thousands of distinct CDR3 sequences, approximately 8% of them singletons. The receptors shown here come from a male donor in good health.

This clonotype was found a few times. The CDR3 is CASSPGGDEETQYF. The DNA of the CDR3 is TGTGCCAGCAGCCCCGGAGGGGATGAAGAGACCCAGTACTTC. This sequence joins TRBV5-5 and TRBJ2-5; perhaps TRBD2 as D (6 bases). The CDR3 runs 14 residues. Trimming took off 4 bases at V and 3 bases at J, with 13 bases between the two ends. Germline CDR1 is SGHKS and CDR2 is YYEKEE (reference sequence).

This clonotype appeared many times. The rearrangement uses TRBV11-2 and TRBJ2-6; 7 bases agree with TRBD1. Germline V gene sequence: CDR1 SGHAT, CDR2 FQNNGV. Trimming removed 5 bases from V and 1 base from J; junction bases left unmatched: 11. The CDR3 loop spans 18 amino acids. For the CDR3, the DNA is TGTGCCAGCAGCCCAGGGTCAGGGGGTATATCTGGGGCCAACGTCCTGACTTTC. Translated, it gives CASSPGSGGISGANVLTF.

This sequence joins TRBV6-4 and TRBJ2-1; 8 positions agree with TRBD2. The germline V gene encodes CDR1 MRHNA and CDR2 SNTAGT. This CDR3 is built from 17 residues. Germline trimming cut 1 base from V and 0 bases from J; bases unmatched to any gene: 5. This chain's CDR3 is CASSDYGGGNSYNEQFF. CDR3 DNA sequence: TGTGCCAGCAGTGACTACGGCGGGGGGAACTCCTACAATGAGCAGTTCTTC.

This chain links TRBV5-1 with TRBJ2-1, with a possible D match to TRBD2 (6 bases). The CDR3 is 15 amino acids. V gave up 1 base and J gave up 8 bases, with 16 bases separating them. Germline V gives CDR1 SGHRS, CDR2 YFSETQ. In nucleotides, the CDR3 is TGCGCCAGCAGCTTGAACGGGGGAGAGGCCCATGAGCAGTTCTTC. It encodes CASSLNGGEAHEQFF.

This clonotype was counted many times. CDR3 in amino acids: CASRDTGTDTQYF. The CDR3 DNA follows: TGTGCCAGCAGGGATACAGGGACAGATACGCAGTATTTT. V and J are TRBV5-6 and TRBJ2-3; D may be TRBD1 (6 bases). V lost 5 bases and J 3 bases, leaving 10 bases between the germline ends. The CDR3 is 13 amino acids. In germline, CDR1 is SGHDT, CDR2 YYEEEE.

V usage is TRBV7-9 and J usage is TRBJ1-1; TRBD1 agrees at 10 bases. Looked up from germline, CDR1 is SEHNR and CDR2 is FQNEAQ (reference sequence). V lost 1 base, J lost 4 bases, and 3 bases stayed unmatched. CDR3 length: 15 amino acids. CDR3 region: CASSLGTGGSTEAFF. The CDR3 DNA follows: TGTGCCAGCAGCTTAGGGACAGGGGGAAGCACTGAAGCTTTCTTT.

This clonotype was recorded a few times. The rearrangement links TRBV6-5 to TRBJ2-1; 8 nucleotides agree with TRBD1. Trimming took 5 bases from V and 6 from J; bases not matched to a gene: 12. Germline V gene sequence: CDR1 MNHEY, CDR2 SVGAGI. The CDR3 covers 16 residues. The CDR3 DNA is TGTGCCAGCAGTCTTTGCTGGCAGGGGGCCTGCAATGAGCAGTTCTTC. It translates to CASSLCWQGACNEQFF.

This clonotype has at least ten counts. V is TRBV6-5 and J is TRBJ2-7, with a possible D match to TRBD2 (5 bases). Germline CDR1 reads MNHEY; CDR2 reads SVGAGI. V shed 6 bases and J shed 3 bases, with 15 bases lying between them. The CDR3 spans 14 residues. CDR3 coding DNA: TGTGCCAGCAGCCCCCGGGATCCCAACTACGAGCAGTACTTC. Translation: CASSPRDPNYEQYF.

Many counts were recorded for this clonotype. The V and J genes are TRBV7-9 and TRBJ2-3, with TRBD2 as a possible D gene (6 bases). The CDR3 loop spans 15 amino acids. V was pared by 3 bases and J by 5 bases, with 15 bases between. In germline, CDR1 is SEHNR, CDR2 FQNEAQ (reference sequence). The CDR3 DNA reads as TGTGCCAGCAGCTTTAATCCGGGACTGGAAGATACGCAGTATTTT. Protein sequence: CASSFNPGLEDTQYF.

This clonotype has a handful of counts. This rearrangement joins TRBV12-3 or TRBV12-4 to TRBJ2-5; possible D gene TRBD1, 5 bases. The CDR3 consists of 13 residues. V was shortened by 2 bases and J by 6 bases, with 10 bases between the two germline ends. Here the CDR3 reads CASSLQGTQTQYF. The CDR3 bases are TGTGCCAGCAGTTTACAGGGTACGCAGACCCAGTACTTC.

V and J are TRBV20-1 and TRBJ1-5; TRBD1 matches at 7 bases. V lost 1 base to trimming and J lost 9 bases; unmatched junction nucleotides: 12. The CDR3 spans 15 residues. Germline CDR1 reads DFQATT; CDR2 reads SNEGSKA (reference sequence). CDR3 nucleotide sequence: TGCAGTGCTAGAGCCCATCCGACAGGGCGTAGGCCCCAGCATTTT. Translating gives CSARAHPTGRRPQHF.